One sample yielded the 25 T cell receptor beta chains listed below, sequenced in a study of Graves' ophthalmopathy and Graves' hyperthyroidism. Amplification targeted the TCR beta CDR3 regions, with RNA transcripts as the source material. In the first round, RT-PCR was carried out with HTBI primers, and a multiplex PCR formed the second round. Each CDR3 protein gets one entry after TCRdb re-called the multiplex PCR reads with MiXCR. The sample has about 210,000 distinct CDR3 sequences, around 28% seen once. The source material was peripheral blood. These TCRs come from a man aged 50 to 60 with Graves' ophthalmopathy.

This clonotype has a count of ten or more. The V gene is TRBV6-1, the J gene TRBJ2-5, with 7 bases identical to TRBD2. The CDR3 spans 15 residues. The ends lost 1 base at V and 1 base at J; junction bases unmatched: 3. Germline CDR1 and CDR2: MNHNS and SASEGT. The CDR3 region has the DNA TGTGCCAGCAGTGAAGAGAGCGGGGCCCAAGAGACCCAGTACTTC. This codes for CASSEESGAQETQYF.

This clonotype has at least ten counts. The V and J genes are TRBV20-1 and TRBJ1-2; D call uncertain. The CDR3 has 12 amino acids. The ends were cut back, 2 bases at V and 4 bases at J, with 8 bases in the middle. Germline V gene lookup returns CDR1 DFQATT and CDR2 SNEGSKA (reference sequence). The CDR3 nucleotides are TGCAGTGCTAGACCTGGAACCTATGGCTACACCTTC. Amino acids: CSARPGTYGYTF.

This sequence joins TRBV7-8 and TRBJ1-2; TRBD1 matches at 11 bases. With 1 base clipped from V and 6 bases from J, the junction kept 10 bases outside the gene matches. CDR1 is SGHVS, CDR2 FQNEAQ, per germline. CDR3 size: 17 residues. The CDR3: CASSLEGQGAFWDGYTF. CDR3 DNA: TGTGCCAGCAGCTTAGAAGGACAGGGGGCTTTTTGGGATGGCTACACCTTC.

This clonotype was seen many times. The rearrangement joins TRBV12-3 or TRBV12-4 to TRBJ2-7; D is unresolved. Trimming stripped 3 bases from V and 7 bases from J, with 10 bases between. The CDR3 length is 12 residues. This CDR3 is CASSLGSPEQYF. The CDR3 DNA sequence: TGTGCCAGCAGTTTGGGCTCCCCGGAGCAGTACTTC.

The rearrangement links TRBV20-1 to TRBJ2-7, with TRBD2 identical over 7 bases. Germline trimming cut 0 bases from V and 0 bases from J; bases unmatched to any gene: 5. This CDR3 comprises 15 residues. Germline values: CDR1 DFQATT, CDR2 SNEGSKA (reference sequence). The CDR3 region has the DNA TGCAGTGCTAGAGAAAGCGGGAAAAGCTCCTACGAGCAGTACTTC. Amino acid sequence: CSARESGKSSYEQYF.

This clonotype has a count of ten or more. The chain carries TRBV6-5 and TRBJ1-3; no firm D call. This CDR3 contains 14 residues. Germline V gene data show CDR1 as MNHEY and CDR2 as SVGAGI. V was pared by 1 base and J by 6 bases, with 10 bases between. CDR3 in DNA: TGTGCCAGCAGTTACTTTCCGGAGCAAAACACCATATATTTT. This codes for CASSYFPEQNTIYF.

This rearrangement joins TRBV12-3 or TRBV12-4 to TRBJ2-7; D not certain. This CDR3 region has 11 residues. Trimming left V 8 bases short and J 3 bases short, with 8 bases between. As DNA, the CDR3 is TGTGCCAGCCAAAGTTTCTACGAGCAGTACTTC. Translating it yields CASQSFYEQYF.

The gene calls are TRBV7-2 and TRBJ2-1; 8 bases fit TRBD1. This CDR3 has 13 amino acids. Germline trimming cut 4 bases from V and 9 bases from J; bases unmatched to any gene: 5. Germline CDR1 reads SGHTA; CDR2 reads FQGNSA. In DNA form, the CDR3 reads TGTGCCAGCAGCTACGGACAGGGAGGTGAGCAGTTCTTC. It is translated as CASSYGQGGEQFF.

This clonotype has a count of ten or more. V is TRBV5-1 and J is TRBJ1-1, with D unclear. The germline V gene encodes CDR1 SGHRS and CDR2 YFSETQ. The CDR3 has 14 amino acids. Trimming pared 0 bases from V and 1 base from J, leaving 7 bases between. Here the CDR3 reads CASSLEAGNTEAFF. DNA for the CDR3: TGCGCCAGCAGCTTGGAGGCAGGGAACACTGAAGCTTTCTTT.

This clonotype was detected many times. V gene TRBV6-5 combines with J gene TRBJ2-2; D uncertain. Germline loops: CDR1 MNHEY, CDR2 SVGAGI. The V end lost 0 bases, the J end lost 11 bases, and 10 bases lay between the germline ends. The CDR3 consists of 13 residues. CDR3 nucleotides: TGTGCCAGCAGTTACTCGATCGGTTCCGAGCTGTTTTTT. Its translation is CASSYSIGSELFF.

The sample holds many counts of this clonotype. The chain links TRBV27 to TRBJ2-7; possibly TRBD1 for D (5 bases). The V and J ends lost 5 bases and 6 bases respectively, with 14 bases between them. Per the germline V gene, CDR1 is MNHEY and CDR2 is SMNVEV (reference sequence). The CDR3 runs 13 residues. DNA for the CDR3: TGTGCCAGCAGTATTGACAGTCGCCTCGAGCAGTACTTC. Protein product: CASSIDSRLEQYF.

This clonotype was detected many times. The chain recombines TRBV5-1 with TRBJ2-7; TRBD1 matches 8 bases. The CDR3 extends over 14 amino acids. Germline V gives CDR1 SGHRS, CDR2 YFSETQ. The J segment lost 2 bases and the V segment lost 4 bases, leaving 5 bases of the junction unmatched. CDR3 region: CASSIGQGPYEQYF. The CDR3 DNA is TGCGCCAGCAGCATCGGACAGGGCCCCTACGAGCAGTACTTC.

The chain has TRBV5-5 and TRBJ2-6; the D is unclear. The V end was cut by 9 bases, the J end by 0 bases, with 4 bases between. The CDR3 spans 12 residues. From germline, CDR1 is SGHKS and CDR2 YYEKEE (reference sequence). Here the CDR3 DNA reads TGTGCCAACCACTCTGGGGCCAACGTCCTGACTTTC. The encoded protein is CANHSGANVLTF.

The V and J genes are TRBV12-3 or TRBV12-4 and TRBJ1-1, with 9 bases that match TRBD1. The V gene end was trimmed by 6 bases and the J gene end by 3 bases; junction bases not matched to a gene: 5. This CDR3 has 14 amino acids. CDR3 residues: CASRLQGADTEAFF. CDR3 nucleotide sequence: TGTGCCAGCAGGCTACAGGGGGCGGACACTGAAGCTTTCTTT.

This clonotype showed up many times. The junction differs from germline at one of its ends, possibly a read error. The chain carries TRBV12-3 or TRBV12-4 and TRBJ1-3; D is unresolved. This CDR3 has 15 residues. The CDR3 bases are TGTGCCAGCAGTTTAGGTCACGCCTCTGGAAACACCACATATTTT. Amino acids: CASSLGHASGNTTYF.

This clonotype was found many times. The V gene is TRBV19, the J gene TRBJ1-2; 7 bases line up with TRBD1. The germline gives CDR1 LNHDA, CDR2 SQIVND (reference sequence). This CDR3 region has 16 residues. The J segment lost 3 bases and the V segment lost 2 bases, leaving 9 bases of the junction unmatched. CDR3 DNA: TGTGCCAGTAGTATACCCGGGACAGACGCCCACTATGGCTACACCTTC. Translation gives CASSIPGTDAHYGYTF. The entire variable domain, with the rest obtained from reference TRBV19 and TRBJ1-2, is as follows: DGGITQSPKYLFRKEGQNVTLSCEQNLNHDAMYWYRQDPGQGLRLIYYSQIVNDFQKGDIAEGYSVSREKKESFPLTVTSAQKNPTAFYLCASSIPGTDAHYGYTFGSGTRLTVV.

In this sample, this clonotype turned up many times. The chain combines TRBV27 with TRBJ1-5, with D possibly TRBD1 on 5 matching bases. Germline lookup yields CDR1 MNHEY and CDR2 SMNVEV (reference sequence). Trimming took off 5 bases at V and 0 bases at J, with 11 bases between the two ends. The CDR3 contains 15 residues. CDR3 loop: CASSEDNDSNQPQHF. CDR3 DNA sequence: TGTGCCAGCAGTGAGGACAACGATAGCAATCAGCCCCAGCATTTT.

This clonotype was seen many times. This chain links TRBV11-2 with TRBJ2-2, with 9 positions matching TRBD2. The J segment lost 6 bases and the V segment lost 1 base, leaving 6 bases of the junction unmatched. The CDR3 spans 16 residues. Per the germline V gene, CDR1 is SGHAT and CDR2 is FQNNGV. The DNA of the CDR3 is TGTGCCAGCAGCTTAGTAAATGGACTAGCGTCCGGGGAGCTGTTTTTT. Translated, it gives CASSLVNGLASGELFF.

This clonotype was seen at least ten times. In this CDR3 the conserved last residue, phenylalanine or tryptophan, is missing, so a read error is likely. No DNA is shown, since the ends of the CDR3 on it are uncertain; the CDR3 is the one TCRdb lists. The chain carries TRBV20-1 and TRBJ2-5; the D segment call TRBD2 is taken from the table without a DNA check. 13 amino acids form the CDR3, both terminal residues included. Germline V gene sequence: CDR1 DFQATT, CDR2 SNEGSKA (reference sequence). This chain's CDR3 is CSAVPAGGPSTLL.

This clonotype was detected ten times or more. This sequence joins TRBV20-1 and TRBJ1-5; 8 nucleotides align to TRBD1. J lost 7 bases, V lost 3 bases, and 14 bases had no gene match. CDR3 size: 16 residues. Germline CDR1 is DFQATT and CDR2 is SNEGSKA (reference sequence). CDR3 DNA sequence: TGCAGTGCTAGCCGACAGGGGATAACTGAAGGGCAGCCCCAGCATTTT. Its translation is CSASRQGITEGQPQHF.

J is TRBJ2-7 and V is TRBV28; TRBD1 aligns across 8 bases. Per the germline V gene, CDR1 is MDHEN and CDR2 is SYDVKM. V was pared by 7 bases and J by 4 bases, with 9 bases of the junction left unmatched. The length of the CDR3 is 14 residues. This CDR3 reads CASTQQGERYEQYF. In DNA form, the CDR3 reads TGTGCCAGCACGCAACAGGGGGAAAGGTACGAGCAGTACTTC. The full variable domain, its missing parts supplied by reference TRBV28 and TRBJ2-7, is DVKVTQSSRYLVKRTGEKVFLECVQDMDHENMFWYRQDPGLGLRLIYFSYDVKMKEKGDIPEGYSVSREKKERFSLILESASTNQTSMYLCASTQQGERYEQYFGPGTRLTVT.

This clonotype has ten or more counts. The chain employs TRBV15 and TRBJ2-5, with a tentative D call TRBD1 (6 bases). V was cut by 4 bases and J by 0 bases, with 18 bases left in between. CDR1 LNHNV and CDR2 YYDKDF come from the germline V gene (reference sequence). The CDR3 runs to 17 residues. CDR3 bases: TGTGCCACCAGCACCCCGACGGACAGCCTACACCAAGAGACCCAGTACTTC. This gives the protein CATSTPTDSLHQETQYF.

The V gene is TRBV6-2 or TRBV6-3, the J gene TRBJ2-7, with D perhaps matching TRBD2 (5 bases). This CDR3 has 14 residues. Germline CDR1 reads MNHEY; CDR2 reads SVGEGT. V was trimmed by 9 bases and J by 1 base, leaving 16 bases between them. CDR3 DNA sequence: TGTGCCAGTAGTCAAATCGGGATTTCCTACGAGCAGTACTTC. It translates to CASSQIGISYEQYF.

V gene TRBV27 combines with J gene TRBJ2-7, with D maybe TRBD1 (5 bases). CDR1 MNHEY and CDR2 SMNVEV come from the germline V gene (reference sequence). CDR3 length equals 13 residues. Trimming removed 6 bases from V and 3 bases from J, with 12 bases in between. The CDR3 protein is CASSLGANYEQYF. The CDR3 DNA follows: TGTGCCAGCAGCCTAGGGGCAAACTACGAGCAGTACTTC.

This clonotype was seen a single time. V usage is TRBV5-5 and J usage is TRBJ2-5, with TRBD1 identical over 7 bases. CDR3 length equals 14 residues. Germline assignment: CDR1 SGHKS and CDR2 YYEKEE (reference sequence). Unmatched junction bases numbered 13, after V lost 8 bases and J lost 6 bases. The CDR3 bases are TGTGCCAGTAGTCCTCCTGGACAGGCGAAGACCCAGTACTTC. Encoded protein: CASSPPGQAKTQYF.